Included here is one T cell receptor beta chain sequence, with context. Germline CDR1 and CDR2: MNHNS and SASEGT. This CDR3 comprises 13 residues. V was trimmed by 1 base and J by 3 bases, leaving 6 bases between them. This record belongs to a study of cytomegalovirus exposure and HLA in healthy donors. PCR used 60 Vbeta primers and 13 Jbeta primers. The table came from immunoSEQ multiplex PCR; TCRdb's copy has only in-frame clones and leaves some out. This sample has about 130,000 clones, with less than 85% found just once. The sequence was collected from a young man in good health and CMV-seropositive. The chain joins TRBV6-1 to TRBJ1-1; D uncertain. The specimen sequenced was PBMCs. The CDR3 sequence: CASSEVRDTEAFF. The CDR3 nucleotides read TGTGCCAGCAGTGAAGTCCGGGACACTGAAGCTTTCTTT.